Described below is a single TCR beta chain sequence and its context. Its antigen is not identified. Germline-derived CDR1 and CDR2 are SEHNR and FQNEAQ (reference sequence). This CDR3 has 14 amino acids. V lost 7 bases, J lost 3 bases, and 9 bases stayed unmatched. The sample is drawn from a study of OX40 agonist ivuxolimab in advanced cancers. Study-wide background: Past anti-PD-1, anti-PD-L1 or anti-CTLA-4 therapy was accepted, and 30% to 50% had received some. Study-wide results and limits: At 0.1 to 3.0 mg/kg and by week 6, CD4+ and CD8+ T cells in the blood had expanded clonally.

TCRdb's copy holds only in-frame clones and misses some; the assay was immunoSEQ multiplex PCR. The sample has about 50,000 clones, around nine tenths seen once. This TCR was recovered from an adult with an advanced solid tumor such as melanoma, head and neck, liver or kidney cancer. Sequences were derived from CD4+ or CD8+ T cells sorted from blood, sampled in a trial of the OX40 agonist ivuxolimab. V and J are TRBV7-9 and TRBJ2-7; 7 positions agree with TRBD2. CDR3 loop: CASTPGAGSYEQYF. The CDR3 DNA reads TGTGCCAGCACCCCTGGAGCGGGGAGCTACGAGCAGTACTTC.